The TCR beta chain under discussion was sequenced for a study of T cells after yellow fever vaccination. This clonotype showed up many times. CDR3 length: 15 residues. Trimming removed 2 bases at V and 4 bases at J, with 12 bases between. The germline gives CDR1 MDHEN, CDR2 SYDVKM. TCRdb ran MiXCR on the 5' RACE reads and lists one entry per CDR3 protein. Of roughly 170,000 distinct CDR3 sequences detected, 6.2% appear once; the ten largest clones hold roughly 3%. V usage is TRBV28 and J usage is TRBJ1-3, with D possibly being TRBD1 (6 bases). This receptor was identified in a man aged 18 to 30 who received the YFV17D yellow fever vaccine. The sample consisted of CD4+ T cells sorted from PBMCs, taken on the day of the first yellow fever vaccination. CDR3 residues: CASSLAGAQGNTIYF. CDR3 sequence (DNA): TGTGCCAGCAGTTTAGCAGGGGCTCAAGGAAACACCATATATTTT.